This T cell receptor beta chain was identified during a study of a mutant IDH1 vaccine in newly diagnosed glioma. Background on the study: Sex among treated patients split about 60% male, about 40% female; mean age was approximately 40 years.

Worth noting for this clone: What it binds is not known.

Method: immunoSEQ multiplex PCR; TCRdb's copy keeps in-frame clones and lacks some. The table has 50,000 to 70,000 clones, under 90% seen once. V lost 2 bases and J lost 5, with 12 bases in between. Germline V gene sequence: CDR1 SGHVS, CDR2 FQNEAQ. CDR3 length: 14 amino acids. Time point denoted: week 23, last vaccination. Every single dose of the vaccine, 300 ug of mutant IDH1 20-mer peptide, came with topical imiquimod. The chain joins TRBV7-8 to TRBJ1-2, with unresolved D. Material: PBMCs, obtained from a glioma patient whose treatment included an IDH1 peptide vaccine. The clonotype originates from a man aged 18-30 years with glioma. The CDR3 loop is CASSLSDWLYGYTF. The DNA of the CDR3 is TGTGCCAGCAGCTTATCTGACTGGCTATATGGCTACACCTTC.